The T cell receptor beta chain described here comes from a study of T-cell reconstitution after alpha-beta-depleted transplantation in children. Whole-study results and caveats: At around two months after transplant, the alpha-beta T cells were reportedly derived from several hundred expanded clones that came from non-depleted graft cells. After transplant, high TCRbeta diversity at day 60 in some patients arose from surviving recipient T cells and thymic progenitors. At the one-year point after transplant, T-cell counts and TCRbeta diversity were found to come mostly from T cells that had been newly produced.

The J segment lost 6 bases and the V segment lost 5 bases, leaving 8 bases of the junction unmatched. This CDR3 is 15 amino acids long. Looked up from germline, CDR1 is SGHTA and CDR2 is FQGNSA. TCRbeta library construction was performed incorporating unique molecular identifiers. TCRdb redid the calling of the PCR reads with MiXCR, one entry per CDR3 protein. Of approximately 520,000 distinct CDR3 sequences in the sample, roughly 11% were seen once. Comments on this clonotype: What it binds is unknown.

This sample comprised PBMCs, mostly from graft donor cells, obtained 180 days after TCRalphabeta/CD19-depleted stem cell transplant. This clonotype originated in a female patient under 10 years old who had a stem cell transplant for aplastic anemia, so the T cells may come from the graft donor. V and J are TRBV7-2 and TRBJ2-1, with 9 bases identical to TRBD1. The CDR3 is CASSGRDRASNEQFF. The CDR3, as DNA: TGTGCCAGCAGCGGCCGGGACAGGGCGAGCAATGAGCAGTTCTTC. The full variable domain, rest sourced from reference TRBV7-2 and TRBJ2-1, is GAGVSQSPSNKVTEKGKDVELRCDPISGHTALYWYRQSLGQGLEFLIYFQGNSAPDKSGLPSDRFSAERTGGSVSTLTIQRTQQEDSAVYLCASSGRDRASNEQFFGPGTRLTVL.